Each of the 17 T cell receptor beta chains below was sequenced from the same sample in a study of T cells in Graves' hyperthyroidism and ophthalmopathy. Authors of the study amplified TCR beta CDR3 regions from RNA transcripts. The TCR CDR3 was amplified in a first-round RT-PCR using the HTBI primer set. A single record per CDR3 protein comes from TCRdb applying MiXCR to the multiplex PCR reads. The data show approximately 370,000 distinct CDR3 sequences, about 18% seen once. Input material: blood. The source is a woman under 40 with Graves' hyperthyroidism that later progressed to Graves' ophthalmopathy.

This clonotype was seen only a few times. This chain joins TRBV19 and TRBJ2-3; D perhaps matches TRBD1 (6 bases). The CDR3 extends over 13 amino acids. Germline lookup yields CDR1 LNHDA and CDR2 SQIVND (reference sequence). V shed 6 bases and J shed 6 bases, with 13 bases lying between them. CDR3 residues: CASRDSLVDTQYF. The CDR3 coding sequence is TGTGCCAGTAGGGACAGCTTGGTGGATACGCAGTATTTT.

V usage is TRBV11-2 and J usage is TRBJ2-1; unclear D gene. The germline V gene encodes CDR1 SGHAT and CDR2 FQNNGV. V gave up 6 bases and J gave up 0 bases, with 12 bases separating them. This CDR3 is 15 amino acids long. CDR3 nucleotide sequence: TGTGCCAGCAGTTCGACCCACACCTCCTACAATGAGCAGTTCTTC. Its translation is CASSSTHTSYNEQFF.

In its sample, this clonotype was seen many times. V is TRBV6-1 and J is TRBJ1-2; TRBD1 agrees at 9 bases. This CDR3 has 14 amino acids. The V gene's germline CDR1 is MNHNS and CDR2 SASEGT. The junction had 11 bases not matched to a gene; V was cut back by 8 bases and J by 7 bases. The CDR3: CASWMPGQGGGYTF. Here the CDR3 DNA reads TGTGCCAGCTGGATGCCGGGACAGGGAGGTGGCTACACCTTC.

This clonotype showed up just once. The chain uses TRBV28 and TRBJ1-4; D uncertain. CDR3 size: 15 residues. CDR1 is MDHEN, CDR2 SYDVKM, per germline. The V end lost 3 bases, the J end lost 8 bases, and 16 bases lay between the germline ends. The chain's CDR3 is CASSFSQSSLEKLFF. The CDR3 DNA is TGTGCCAGCAGTTTCAGTCAGAGTAGCCTAGAAAAACTGTTTTTT.

This clonotype was counted once. The rearrangement links TRBV10-3 to TRBJ1-1; TRBD1 might be the D (5 bases). Per germline, CDR1 ENHRY and CDR2 SYGVKD. V dropped 3 bases and J dropped 1 base, with 9 bases sitting between them. The CDR3 has 14 residues. As DNA, the CDR3 is TGTGCCATCAGTGACCCGACAGAGAACACTGAAGCTTTCTTT. Translation: CAISDPTENTEAFF.

This chain links TRBV7-9 with TRBJ1-1, with D unclear. V shed 7 bases and J shed 4 bases, with 10 bases lying between them. The CDR3 consists of 12 residues. CDR1 and CDR2 from the germline V gene are SEHNR and FQNEAQ (reference sequence). The CDR3 spells CASIGEGTEAFF. As DNA, the CDR3 is TGTGCCAGCATTGGGGAGGGCACTGAAGCTTTCTTT.

Concerning this clonotype: A much larger clone is a single base away; this may be a read error. V and J are TRBV4-1 and TRBJ1-2; weak D call: TRBD1 (6 bases). V dropped 6 bases and J dropped 4 bases, with 12 bases sitting between them. CDR1 MGHRA and CDR2 YSYEKL come from the germline V gene. This CDR3 region has 13 residues. The CDR3 DNA reads TGCGCCAGCAGTCATGGACAGCTCTATGGCTACACCTTC. This gives the protein CASSHGQLYGYTF.

The rearrangement links TRBV12-3 or TRBV12-4 to TRBJ1-1; 7 bases map to TRBD1. The CDR3 has 15 residues. After removal of 5 bases from V and 1 base from J, the junction contained 7 bases not matched to a gene. DNA of the CDR3: TGTGCCAGCAGTCCTCGGGGGACAGCGAACACTGAAGCTTTCTTT. Protein product: CASSPRGTANTEAFF.

This rearrangement joins TRBV30 to TRBJ1-1, with TRBD1 identical over 9 bases. This CDR3 is built from 14 residues. Unmatched junction bases numbered 7, after V lost 4 bases and J lost 4 bases. The germline CDR1 and CDR2 sequences are GTSNPN and SVGIG (reference sequence). The CDR3 is CAWTGTGLVTEAFF. CDR3 bases: TGTGCCTGGACCGGGACAGGGCTCGTCACTGAAGCTTTCTTT.

This clonotype has more than one count but fewer than ten. The V and J genes are TRBV29-1 and TRBJ1-2; D possibly corresponds to TRBD1 (6 bases). Germline lookup yields CDR1 SQVTM and CDR2 ANQGSEA. Trimming took off 6 bases at V and 14 bases at J, with 22 bases between the two ends. The CDR3 totals 12 residues. DNA for the CDR3: TGCAGCGTAGGGGGGGCAGCCGATGGAAAAACCTTC. Its protein product is CSVGGAADGKTF.

This clonotype was seen a few times. This chain links TRBV6-1 with TRBJ1-6; 9 bases fit TRBD1. The CDR3 length is 15 residues. V was pared by 6 bases and J by 10 bases, with 10 bases of the junction left unmatched. Looked up from germline, CDR1 is MNHNS and CDR2 is SASEGT. CDR3 residues: CASSSKGQGVSPLHF. The CDR3 DNA sequence: TGTGCCAGCAGCAGCAAGGGACAGGGAGTGTCACCCCTCCACTTT.

This clonotype has at least ten counts. The chain carries TRBV6-1 and TRBJ1-5; D is undetermined. The V gene's germline CDR1 is MNHNS and CDR2 SASEGT. The CDR3 has 13 amino acids. V lost 6 bases to trimming and J lost 0 bases, with 6 bases between them. CDR3 amino acids: CASRDNSNQPQHF. The CDR3 DNA is TGTGCCAGCAGAGATAATAGCAATCAGCCCCAGCATTTT.

This clonotype was seen ten or more times. V and J are TRBV19 and TRBJ1-1; 8 nucleotides line up with TRBD1. Germline values: CDR1 LNHDA, CDR2 SQIVND (reference sequence). This CDR3 region has 18 residues. Germline trimming cut 4 bases from V and 1 base from J; bases unmatched to any gene: 14. CDR3 DNA: TGTGCCAGTAGTACCCTTACAGGGGGTGACGTGAAGAACACTGAAGCTTTCTTT. Protein sequence: CASSTLTGGDVKNTEAFF.

This clonotype was picked up many times. The chain carries TRBV28 and TRBJ1-2, with 8 nucleotides matching TRBD1. CDR3 length equals 16 residues. The junction had 8 bases not matched to a gene; V was cut back by 1 base and J by 4 bases. In germline, CDR1 is MDHEN, CDR2 SYDVKM. The CDR3 sequence: CASSLYEDGQGYGYTF. CDR3 DNA: TGTGCCAGCAGTTTATATGAGGACGGACAGGGCTATGGCTACACCTTC.

About this clonotype: Relative to the germline gene, one junction end is altered; a read error may explain this. The V and J genes are TRBV28 and TRBJ1-2; D gene uncertain. The CDR3 covers 13 residues. The germline CDR1 and CDR2 sequences are MDHEN and SYDVKM. CDR3 sequence: CASSLGRSYDYTF. The CDR3 DNA follows: TGTGCCAGCAGTTTGGGGAGATCCTATGACTACACCTTC.

This clonotype was found many times. CDR3: CSARGAGGPRYEQYF. DNA for the CDR3: TGCAGTGCTAGAGGGGCGGGGGGGCCGCGTTACGAGCAGTACTTC. The genes are TRBV20-1 and TRBJ2-7; 9 bases map to TRBD2. J gave up 4 bases and V 1 base, and 8 bases lay outside the gene matches. Germline V gene lookup returns CDR1 DFQATT and CDR2 SNEGSKA (reference sequence). The CDR3 covers 15 residues.

This clonotype was detected many times. The CDR3: CATRTTQREGKRYEQYF. CDR3 nucleotides: TGTGCCACCCGTACGACTCAGCGGGAGGGCAAACGGTACGAGCAGTACTTC. The chain recombines TRBV24-1 with TRBJ2-7; 10 nucleotides line up with TRBD2. The V gene end was trimmed by 9 bases and the J gene end by 4 bases; junction bases not matched to a gene: 17. The V gene's germline CDR1 is KGHDR and CDR2 SFDVKD. This CDR3 is built from 17 residues.